This T cell receptor (beta chain) was recorded in a study of cytomegalovirus exposure and HLA in healthy donors. Primers included in the PCR were 60 Vbeta and 13 Jbeta primers. The table came from immunoSEQ multiplex PCR; TCRdb's copy has only in-frame clones and leaves some out. The table includes 100,000 or so clones, 77% detected once. Germline loops: CDR1 LNHDA, CDR2 SQIVND (reference sequence). V lost 5 bases to trimming and J lost 4 bases, with 11 bases between them. The CDR3 totals 13 residues. The sample taken for sequencing was PBMCs. The TCR sequence derives from a middle-aged man in good health and CMV-seropositive. V gene TRBV19 combines with J gene TRBJ1-1; D not certain. CDR3 bases: TGTGCCAGTAGTTTGGTAGGGAGCACTGAAGCTTTCTTT. Amino acids: CASSLVGSTEAFF.